A single sample is the source of the 17 T cell receptor beta chains below, sequenced in a study of beta chain features in type 1 diabetes. Study-wide findings and caveats: For Type 1 diabetes patients, all four CD4+ subsets carried TCRB CDR3s that were moderately but significantly shorter.

Their recognized antigens are unknown. Since all of the isolated RNA was reverse transcribed, expressed TCRB transcripts were what got sequenced. The table came from immunoSEQ multiplex PCR; TCRdb's copy has only in-frame clones and leaves some out. Of 300,000 to 400,000 clones listed, around 9.3% are singletons. Sequenced input: central memory CD4+ T cells from blood. These receptors all come from a man between 25 and 39 years old with type 1 diabetes.

This chain joins TRBV11-2 and TRBJ2-7, with D possibly matching TRBD1 (5 bases). Germline assignment: CDR1 SGHAT and CDR2 FQNNGV. Deletions cut 4 bases from V and 3 bases from J, with 10 bases between. This CDR3 has 13 amino acids. The CDR3 region has the DNA TGTGCCAGCAGCTCCGGACACGGCTACGAGCAGTACTTC. Its translation is CASSSGHGYEQYF.

Only a few counts were recorded for this clone. V and J are TRBV20-1 and TRBJ2-7; D not resolved. CDR3 size: 11 residues. Germline CDR1 DFQATT, CDR2 SNEGSKA (reference sequence). V was cut by 6 bases and J by 3 bases, with 9 bases left in between. CDR3 amino acids: CSAGGLYEQYF. The CDR3 DNA is TGCAGTGCGGGCGGTCTCTACGAGCAGTACTTC.

This clone was seen only a few times. The rearrangement uses TRBV5-6 and TRBJ2-3; 9 nucleotides agree with TRBD2. Germline CDR1 and CDR2: SGHDT and YYEEEE. CDR3 length: 15 residues. Germline trimming cut 0 bases from V and 4 bases from J; bases unmatched to any gene: 3. This CDR3 reads CASSLEGLAPDTQYF. The CDR3 DNA sequence: TGTGCCAGCAGCTTGGAGGGACTAGCCCCAGATACGCAGTATTTT.

This clone was seen many times. V and J are TRBV4-3 and TRBJ1-2; 10 positions match TRBD1. The J segment lost 8 bases and the V segment lost 1 base, leaving 7 bases of the junction unmatched. CDR3 length equals 15 residues. Germline lookup yields CDR1 LGHNA and CDR2 YSLEER. CDR3 loop: CASSQGVGQGPGYTF. The CDR3 DNA reads as TGCGCCAGCAGCCAAGGGGTGGGACAGGGGCCCGGCTACACCTTC.

The table lists this clone with a count of one. The chain uses TRBV5-1 and TRBJ2-1; D uncertain. Trimming removed 0 bases from V and 0 bases from J, with 4 bases in between. The CDR3 totals 14 residues. Germline V gives CDR1 SGHRS, CDR2 YFSETQ. This chain's CDR3 is CASSLGVSYNEQFF. CDR3 DNA: TGCGCCAGCAGCTTGGGTGTCTCCTACAATGAGCAGTTCTTC.

The chain links TRBV9 to TRBJ2-3; 9 bases align to TRBD2. With 3 bases clipped from V and 4 bases from J, the junction kept 6 bases outside the gene matches. Germline CDR1 is SGDLS and CDR2 is YYNGEE. This CDR3 contains 15 residues. The CDR3 sequence is CASSGAGGLADTQYF. The CDR3 nucleotides read TGTGCCAGCAGCGGGGCGGGGGGGCTCGCAGATACGCAGTATTTT.

This clone was seen repeatedly, ten times or more. The chain carries TRBV7-9 and TRBJ2-3; 9 positions match TRBD1. Trimming at V came to 3 bases and at J to 3 bases, leaving 7 bases not matched to a gene. Per the germline V gene, CDR1 is SEHNR and CDR2 is FQNEAQ (reference sequence). The length of the CDR3 is 16 residues. The CDR3 is CASSFQRGTGTDTQYF. The CDR3 nucleotides read TGTGCCAGCAGCTTCCAGCGCGGGACAGGGACAGATACGCAGTATTTT.

This clone came up a few times. The chain couples TRBV11-2 to TRBJ1-1; no clear D. Germline lookup yields CDR1 SGHAT and CDR2 FQNNGV. The ends were cut back, 6 bases at V and 0 bases at J, with 14 bases in the middle. The CDR3 consists of 15 residues. The CDR3 nucleotides are TGTGCCAGCAGGCTGCCCGGGCAGGTGAACACTGAAGCTTTCTTT. It is translated as CASRLPGQVNTEAFF.

This clone has more than one count but fewer than ten. This rearrangement joins TRBV30 to TRBJ2-5; D not certain. CDR3 length: 12 amino acids. V dropped 3 bases and J dropped 3 bases, with 8 bases sitting between them. Germline assignment: CDR1 GTSNPN and CDR2 SVGIG (reference sequence). The CDR3 region is CAWRAEEETQYF. The CDR3 nucleotides read TGTGCCTGGAGGGCAGAAGAAGAGACCCAGTACTTC.

This clone was detected only a few times. This chain uses TRBV28 with TRBJ2-3; 10 bases are shared with TRBD1. This CDR3 contains 15 residues. Germline loops: CDR1 MDHEN, CDR2 SYDVKM. Germline trimming cut 7 bases from V and 5 bases from J; bases unmatched to any gene: 9. CDR3 residues: CASTQRQGAGDTQYF. CDR3 coding DNA: TGTGCCAGCACTCAAAGACAGGGGGCGGGAGATACGCAGTATTTT.

This chain joins TRBV7-9 and TRBJ2-7; no firm D call. The CDR3 has 15 amino acids. V lost 3 bases and J lost 1, with 13 bases in between. Germline values: CDR1 SEHNR, CDR2 FQNEAQ (reference sequence). In DNA, the CDR3 is TGTGCCAGCAGCTTCAGCCGGCAGGAGTCCTACGAGCAGTACTTC. It translates to CASSFSRQESYEQYF.

In this sample, this clone turned up a few times. V usage is TRBV11-3 and J usage is TRBJ2-5; either TRBD1 or TRBD2 may supply D (5 bases each). The CDR3 covers 18 residues. The V end was cut by 5 bases, the J end by 0 bases, with 22 bases between. The germline V gene has CDR1 SGHNT and CDR2 YENEEA. The CDR3 DNA is TGTGCCAGCAGCCCGCCCGTCGCCGGGACCGCGTACCAAGAGACCCAGTACTTC. As protein: CASSPPVAGTAYQETQYF.

This rearrangement joins TRBV4-3 to TRBJ1-2, with 7 bases identical to TRBD1. The CDR3 covers 15 residues. Germline values: CDR1 LGHNA, CDR2 YSLEER. V was clipped by 0 bases and J by 4 bases; unmatched bases: 5. This chain's CDR3 is CASSQDNRDSYGYTF. In DNA, the CDR3 is TGCGCCAGCAGCCAAGATAACCGGGACAGCTATGGCTACACCTTC.

In its sample, this clone was seen a few times. The chain links TRBV28 to TRBJ2-3; TRBD1 aligns across 7 bases. Germline V gene data show CDR1 as MDHEN and CDR2 as SYDVKM. V was pared by 5 bases and J by 5 bases, with 7 bases of the junction left unmatched. The CDR3 covers 14 residues. CDR3 sequence (DNA): TGTGCCAGCAGTGAAGGAACAGGGGTAGATACGCAGTATTTT. This gives the protein CASSEGTGVDTQYF.

On this clone itself: The sample contains more than one DNA sequence encoding this CDR3. CDR3 in DNA: TGCAGCGTCGGGGGGGTTGGAGAGACCCAGTACTTC. This translates into CSVGGVGETQYF. The chain carries TRBV29-1 and TRBJ2-5; 8 positions agree with TRBD2. The CDR3 extends over 12 amino acids. From germline, CDR1 is SQVTM and CDR2 ANQGSEA. The trim removed 6 bases at V and 4 bases at J, leaving 4 bases unmatched.

This clone was seen a few times. The chain uses TRBV7-2 and TRBJ1-5; 8 bases map to TRBD1. Per germline, CDR1 SGHTA and CDR2 FQGNSA. The trim removed 5 bases at V and 1 base at J, leaving 4 bases unmatched. The length of the CDR3 is 15 residues. CDR3 in amino acids: CASSQQGESNQPQHF. CDR3 DNA: TGTGCCAGCAGCCAACAGGGGGAAAGCAATCAGCCCCAGCATTTT.

For this clone: A much larger clone differs from this one at a single base, so this may be a read error. The genes are TRBV7-9 and TRBJ1-4; no clear D. Germline CDR1 is SEHNR and CDR2 is FQNEAQ (reference sequence). The CDR3 is 12 amino acids. V lost 1 base, J lost 7 bases, and 4 bases lay in between. CDR3 sequence (DNA): TGTGCCAGCAGCTTAGGGGGTGAAAAACTGTTTTTT. Protein product: CASSLGGEKLFF.